This T cell receptor (beta chain) was obtained from a study of T-cell reconstitution after alpha-beta-depleted transplantation in children. Study-level points and caveats: Once a year had passed after transplant, T-cell counts and diversity came mostly from newly produced T cells. By about two months after transplant, alpha-beta T cells reportedly arose from several hundred graft clones that had expanded. Some patients showed high day-60 TCRbeta diversity, which derived from surviving recipient T cells and thymic progenitors.

Germline CDR1 is DFQATT and CDR2 is SNEGSKA (reference sequence). Trimming removed 5 bases from V and 0 bases from J, with 14 bases in between. The CDR3 contains 15 residues. Construction of the TCRbeta library involved unique molecular identifiers. TCRdb re-derived calls from the PCR reads in MiXCR, one entry per CDR3 protein. The sample lists a few thousand distinct CDR3 sequences, 20% to 30% occurring once. The sample holds many counts of this clonotype. Its target is not known. The chain carries TRBV20-1 and TRBJ1-5, with D possibly being TRBD1 (5 bases). This sequence originates from a male patient aged 2-9 years who had a stem cell transplant for acute lymphoblastic leukemia, so the T cells may come from the graft donor. The sequences come from PBMCs, mostly from graft donor cells, collected 60 days after TCRalphabeta/CD19-depleted stem cell transplant. The CDR3 DNA reads as TGCAGTGCTCGGGGGGATCGTGGTAGCAATCAGCCCCAGCATTTT. Protein sequence: CSARGDRGSNQPQHF.